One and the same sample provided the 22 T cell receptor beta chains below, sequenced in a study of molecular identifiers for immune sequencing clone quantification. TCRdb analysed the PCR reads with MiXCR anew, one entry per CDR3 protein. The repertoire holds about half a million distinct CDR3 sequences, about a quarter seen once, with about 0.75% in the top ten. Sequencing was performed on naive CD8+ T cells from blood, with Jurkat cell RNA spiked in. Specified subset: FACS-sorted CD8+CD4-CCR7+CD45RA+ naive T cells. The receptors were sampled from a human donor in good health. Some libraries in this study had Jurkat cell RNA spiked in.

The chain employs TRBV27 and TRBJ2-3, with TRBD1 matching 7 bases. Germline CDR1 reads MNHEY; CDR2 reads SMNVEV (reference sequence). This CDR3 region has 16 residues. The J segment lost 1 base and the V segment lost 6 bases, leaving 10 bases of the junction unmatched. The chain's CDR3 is CASSPTGVGGTDTQYF. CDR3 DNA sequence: TGTGCCAGCAGCCCTACAGGGGTAGGGGGCACAGATACGCAGTATTTT.

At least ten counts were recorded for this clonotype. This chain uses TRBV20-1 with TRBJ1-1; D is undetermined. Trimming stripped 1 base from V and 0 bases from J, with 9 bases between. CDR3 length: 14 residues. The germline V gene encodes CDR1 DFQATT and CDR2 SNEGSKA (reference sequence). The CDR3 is CSARVYLLNTEAFF. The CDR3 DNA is TGCAGTGCTAGAGTATATTTGTTGAACACTGAAGCTTTCTTT.

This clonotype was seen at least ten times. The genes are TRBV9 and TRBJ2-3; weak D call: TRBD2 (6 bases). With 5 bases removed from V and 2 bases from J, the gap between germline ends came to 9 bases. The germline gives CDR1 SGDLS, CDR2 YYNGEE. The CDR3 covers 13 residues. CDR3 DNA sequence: TGTGCCAGCAGTGCGGGATCCACAGATACGCAGTATTTT. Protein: CASSAGSTDTQYF.

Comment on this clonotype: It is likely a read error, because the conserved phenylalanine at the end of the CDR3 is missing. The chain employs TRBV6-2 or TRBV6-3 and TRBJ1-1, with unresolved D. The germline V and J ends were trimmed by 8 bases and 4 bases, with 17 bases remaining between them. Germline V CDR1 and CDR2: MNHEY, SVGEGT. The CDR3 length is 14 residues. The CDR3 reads CASRKLRVLTEAFL. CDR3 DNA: TGTGCCAGCCGTAAGCTCCGGGTTCTCACTGAAGCTTTCCTT.

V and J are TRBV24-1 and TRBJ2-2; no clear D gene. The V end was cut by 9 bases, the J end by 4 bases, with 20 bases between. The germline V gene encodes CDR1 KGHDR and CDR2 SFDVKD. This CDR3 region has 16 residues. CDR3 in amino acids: CATLLGSSVGTGELFF. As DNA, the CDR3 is TGTGCCACCCTCTTGGGCAGTTCAGTCGGCACCGGGGAGCTGTTTTTT.

The CDR3 loop is CASSQGRGGNQPQHF. The DNA of the CDR3 is TGTGCCAGCAGCCAAGGGCGCGGGGGCAATCAGCCCCAGCATTTT. This chain joins TRBV3-1 and TRBJ1-5, with D unresolved. The CDR3 has 15 residues. Germline loops: CDR1 LGHDT, CDR2 YNNKEL (reference sequence). V was shortened by 1 base and J by 2 bases, with 9 bases between the two germline ends. Looking up the rest from reference TRBV3-1 and TRBJ1-5 gives the full variable domain: DTAVSQTPKYLVTQMGNDKSIKCEQNLGHDTMYWYKQDSKKFLKIMFSYNNKELIINETVPNRFSPKSPDKAHLNLHINSLELGDSAVYFCASSQGRGGNQPQHFGDGTRLSIL.

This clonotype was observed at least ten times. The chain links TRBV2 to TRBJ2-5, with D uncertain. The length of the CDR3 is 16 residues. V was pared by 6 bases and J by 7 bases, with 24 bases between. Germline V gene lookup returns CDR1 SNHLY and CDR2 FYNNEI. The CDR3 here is CASRESGLSPWVTQYF. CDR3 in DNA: TGTGCCAGCAGGGAATCCGGGCTATCGCCCTGGGTGACCCAGTACTTC.

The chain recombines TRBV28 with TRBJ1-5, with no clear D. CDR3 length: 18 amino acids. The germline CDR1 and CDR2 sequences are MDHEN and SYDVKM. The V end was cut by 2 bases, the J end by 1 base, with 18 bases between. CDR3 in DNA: TGTGCCAGCAGTTTAATTCTAGGGTCTTTAGGAAGCAATCAGCCCCAGCATTTT. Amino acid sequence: CASSLILGSLGSNQPQHF. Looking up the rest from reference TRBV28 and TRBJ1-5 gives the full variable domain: DVKVTQSSRYLVKRTGEKVFLECVQDMDHENMFWYRQDPGLGLRLIYFSYDVKMKEKGDIPEGYSVSREKKERFSLILESASTNQTSMYLCASSLILGSLGSNQPQHFGDGTRLSIL.

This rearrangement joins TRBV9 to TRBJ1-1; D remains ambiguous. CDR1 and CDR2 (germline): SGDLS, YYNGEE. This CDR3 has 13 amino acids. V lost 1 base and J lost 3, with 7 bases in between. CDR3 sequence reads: CASSVNSDTEAFF. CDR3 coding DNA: TGTGCCAGCAGCGTAAACAGTGACACTGAAGCTTTCTTT.

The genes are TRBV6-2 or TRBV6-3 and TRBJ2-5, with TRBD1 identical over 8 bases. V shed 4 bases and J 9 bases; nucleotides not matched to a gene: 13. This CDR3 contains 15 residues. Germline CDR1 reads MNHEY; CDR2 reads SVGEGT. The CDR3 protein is CASSSGQGPWEPQYF. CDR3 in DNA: TGTGCCAGCAGTTCCGGACAGGGACCATGGGAGCCCCAGTACTTC.

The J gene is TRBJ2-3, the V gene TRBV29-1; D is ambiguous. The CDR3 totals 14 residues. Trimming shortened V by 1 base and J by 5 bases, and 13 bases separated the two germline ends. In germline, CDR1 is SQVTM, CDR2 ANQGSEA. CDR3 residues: CSVEGGGIGDTQYF. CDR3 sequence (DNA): TGCAGCGTTGAAGGCGGCGGCATAGGAGATACGCAGTATTTT.

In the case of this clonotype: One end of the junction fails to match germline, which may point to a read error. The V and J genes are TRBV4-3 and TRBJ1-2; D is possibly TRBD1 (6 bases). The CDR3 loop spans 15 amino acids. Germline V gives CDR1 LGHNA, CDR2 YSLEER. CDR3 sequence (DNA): TGCGCCGGCAGCCAAGATACTCAGGGGACCCAAGGCTACACCTTC. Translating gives CAGSQDTQGTQGYTF.

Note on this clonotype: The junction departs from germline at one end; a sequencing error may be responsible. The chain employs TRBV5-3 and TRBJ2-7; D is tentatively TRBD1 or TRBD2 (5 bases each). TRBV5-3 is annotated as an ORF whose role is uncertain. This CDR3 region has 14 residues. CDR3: CASSYYGASYEQYF. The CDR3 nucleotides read TGTGCCAGCAGCTATTACGGGGCGTCCTACGAGCAGTACTTC.

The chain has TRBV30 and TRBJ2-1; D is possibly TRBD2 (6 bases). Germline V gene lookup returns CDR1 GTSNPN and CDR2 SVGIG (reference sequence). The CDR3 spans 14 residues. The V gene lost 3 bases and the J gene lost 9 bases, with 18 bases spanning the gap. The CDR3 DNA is TGTGCCTGGAGGGCACTTCTGCGGGGCGGTGAGCAGTTCTTC. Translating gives CAWRALLRGGEQFF.

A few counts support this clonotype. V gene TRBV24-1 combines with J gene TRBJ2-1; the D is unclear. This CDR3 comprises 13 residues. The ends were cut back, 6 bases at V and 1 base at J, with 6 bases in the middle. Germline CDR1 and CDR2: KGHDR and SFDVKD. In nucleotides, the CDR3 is TGTGCCACCAGTTCAGGATCCTACAATGAGCAGTTCTTC. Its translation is CATSSGSYNEQFF.

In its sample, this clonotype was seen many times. CDR3 sequence reads: CASSLNLPLSQETQYF. The CDR3 region has the DNA TGTGCCAGCAGCTTAAATCTCCCGCTATCACAAGAGACCCAGTACTTC. V is TRBV7-6 and J is TRBJ2-5; D remains unclear. Germline CDR1 and CDR2: SGHVS and FNYEAQ. The V end lost 2 bases, the J end lost 2 bases, and 15 bases lay between the germline ends. The CDR3 contains 16 residues.

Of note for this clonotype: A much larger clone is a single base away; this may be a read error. DNA for the CDR3: TGCAGCGATGAAGAGACGGTGTTGGGGGGGGGAAGCACAGATACGCAGTATTTT. Encoded protein: CSDEETVLGGGSTDTQYF. The V and J genes are TRBV29-1 and TRBJ2-3; TRBD2 agrees at 7 bases. This CDR3 comprises 18 residues. Germline CDR1 and CDR2: SQVTM and ANQGSEA.

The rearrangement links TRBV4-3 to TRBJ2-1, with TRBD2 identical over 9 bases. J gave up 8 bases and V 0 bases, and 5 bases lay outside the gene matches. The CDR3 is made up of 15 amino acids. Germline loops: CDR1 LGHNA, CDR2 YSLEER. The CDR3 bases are TGCGCCAGCAGCCAAGATAGCGGGAGAACCGATGAGCAGTTCTTC. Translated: CASSQDSGRTDEQFF.

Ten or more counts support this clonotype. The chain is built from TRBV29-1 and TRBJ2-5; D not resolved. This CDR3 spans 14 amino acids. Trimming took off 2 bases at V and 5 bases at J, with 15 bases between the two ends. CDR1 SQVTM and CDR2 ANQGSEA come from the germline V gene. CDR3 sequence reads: CSVELRTSRETQYF. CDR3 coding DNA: TGCAGCGTTGAATTAAGAACTTCTCGGGAGACCCAGTACTTC.

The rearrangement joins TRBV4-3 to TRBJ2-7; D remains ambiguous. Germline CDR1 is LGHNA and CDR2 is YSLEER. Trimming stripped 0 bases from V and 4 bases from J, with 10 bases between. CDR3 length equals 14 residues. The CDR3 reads CASSQESRVYEQYF. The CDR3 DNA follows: TGCGCCAGCAGCCAAGAGAGCCGGGTTTACGAGCAGTACTTC.

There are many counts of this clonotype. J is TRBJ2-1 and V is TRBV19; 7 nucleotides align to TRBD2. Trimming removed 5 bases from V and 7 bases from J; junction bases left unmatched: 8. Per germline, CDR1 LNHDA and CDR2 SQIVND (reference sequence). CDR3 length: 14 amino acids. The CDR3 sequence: CASSVGGGVNEQFF. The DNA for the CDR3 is TGTGCCAGTAGTGTCGGGGGAGGGGTAAATGAGCAGTTCTTC.

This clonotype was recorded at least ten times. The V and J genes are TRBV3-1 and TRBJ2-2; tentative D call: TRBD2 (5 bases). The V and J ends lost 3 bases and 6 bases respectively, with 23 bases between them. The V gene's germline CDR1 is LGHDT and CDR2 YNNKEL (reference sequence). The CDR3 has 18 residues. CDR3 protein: CASSQGSPAVGKAGELFF. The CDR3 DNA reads TGTGCCAGCAGCCAGGGGTCCCCAGCGGTGGGAAAAGCCGGGGAGCTGTTTTTT. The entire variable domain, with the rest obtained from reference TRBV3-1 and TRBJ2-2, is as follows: DTAVSQTPKYLVTQMGNDKSIKCEQNLGHDTMYWYKQDSKKFLKIMFSYNNKELIINETVPNRFSPKSPDKAHLNLHINSLELGDSAVYFCASSQGSPAVGKAGELFFGEGSRLTVL.